This TCR beta chain stems from a study of human T cells and chemical hapten exposure. The CDR3 sequence is 15 residues long. Germline assignment: CDR1 MRHNA and CDR2 SNTAGT. V shed 6 bases and J shed 5 bases, with 17 bases lying between them. TCRdb reprocessed the RACE reads via MiXCR and lists one record per CDR3 protein. Here the sample spans 40,000 or so distinct CDR3 sequences, roughly 10% being singletons. This clonotype appeared many times. Described time point: pre-sensitization, week 0. Documented treatment: therapeutic diphenylcyclopropenone sensitization with weekly scalp DPC. This TCR was sampled from a man aged 25 to 40 with alopecia areata. Some clones in this sample may be carry-over from other donors' samples. This chain connects TRBV6-4 to TRBJ2-1; D might be TRBD1 (6 bases). Sequenced material: whole blood, taken in connection with sensitization to the hapten diphenylcyclopropenone (DPC). The CDR3 loop reads CASSLLPGHNNEQFF. The CDR3 nucleotides read TGTGCCAGCAGCTTACTACCGGGACATAACAATGAGCAGTTCTTC.